This T cell receptor (beta chain) was identified in a study of radiation and T cells in renal cell carcinoma. Study as a whole: Nephrectomy followed 15 Gy stereotactic body radiation by 4 weeks.

Noted time point: blood 2 weeks post-SBRT. Treatment noted: 15 Gy SBRT to primary tumor, nephrectomy 4 weeks later. This renal cell carcinoma was of the clear cell type. Clones were sequenced by immunoSEQ multiplex PCR, and TCRdb holds only the in-frame ones, with some missing. The table records 100,000 to 150,000 clones, around 81% of them present only once. The germline V gene has CDR1 SEHNR and CDR2 FQNEAQ (reference sequence). V lost 1 base and J 4 bases, leaving 8 bases between the germline ends. The CDR3 is 14 amino acids. This specimen was blood, taken from a patient whose treatment included radiotherapy and nephrectomy. The V call is TRBV7-9, the J call TRBJ2-1; weak D call: TRBD2 (6 bases). This TCR was recovered from a man aged 45-60 years with renal cell carcinoma. CDR3 loop: CASSLGRGYNEQFF. For the CDR3, the DNA is TGTGCCAGCAGCTTAGGCCGGGGGTACAATGAGCAGTTCTTC.